This TCR beta chain was captured by sequencing in a study of identical twins. General observations from the study: An excess of low generation probability was shown by twin-shared out-of-frame alpha sequences.

Points on this clonotype: Antigen unknown.

TCRdb recomputed calls from the 5' RACE reads with MiXCR, one row per CDR3 protein. Found here are fewer than 900,000 distinct CDR3 sequences, around a sixth of them singletons; the top ten hold around 13%. Trimming took off 6 bases at V and 3 bases at J, with 9 bases between the two ends. Germline V gives CDR1 DFQATT, CDR2 SNEGSKA (reference sequence). The CDR3 is made up of 11 amino acids. This sample was shared with a second study, whose subject was T cells expressing NK-cell markers. From that study: Serological testing identified seven of the eight sequenced donors as HCMV-seropositive and one as seronegative.

This sequence originates from a young woman in good health. The rearrangement joins TRBV20-1 to TRBJ2-7, with D maybe TRBD1 (6 bases). The sequencing sample was made of PBMCs. CDR3 amino acids: CSAPTGYEQYF. CDR3 bases: TGCAGTGCCCCGACAGGCTACGAGCAGTACTTC.